Below, 17 T cell receptor beta chains from the same sample are listed, as sequenced in a study of T-cell reconstitution after alpha-beta-depleted transplantation in children. Preparation of the TCRbeta library involved a method that used unique molecular identifiers. One entry per CDR3 protein, called by TCRdb with MiXCR from the PCR reads. This repertoire shows around 200,000 distinct CDR3 sequences, approximately 15% found once; its top ten account for 43%. Sample: PBMCs, mostly from graft donor cells, taken 360 days after TCRalphabeta/CD19-depleted stem cell transplant. These TCRs come from a male patient under 10 years old who had a stem cell transplant for acute lymphoblastic leukemia, so the T cells may come from the graft donor.

This clonotype turned up a few times. V usage is TRBV6-2 or TRBV6-3 and J usage is TRBJ2-1; 7 nucleotides match TRBD1. Per the germline V gene, CDR1 is MNHEY and CDR2 is SVGEGT. This CDR3 is 17 amino acids long. V gave up 2 bases and J gave up 8 bases; unmatched junction bases: 15. The CDR3, as DNA: TGTGCCAGCAGTTACACTTCCTGGACAGGTGAAAATCATGAGCAGTTCTTC. Its translation is CASSYTSWTGENHEQFF.

This rearrangement joins TRBV19 to TRBJ2-1; D is possibly TRBD1 or TRBD2 (5 bases each). Trimming pared 0 bases from V and 3 bases from J, leaving 6 bases between. The CDR3 runs 14 residues. Per germline, CDR1 LNHDA and CDR2 SQIVND (reference sequence). The CDR3: CASSIERGYNEQFF. The DNA for the CDR3 is TGTGCCAGTAGTATAGAGAGGGGCTACAATGAGCAGTTCTTC.

The chain recombines TRBV5-1 with TRBJ1-2; 9 positions agree with TRBD1. Looked up from germline, CDR1 is SGHRS and CDR2 is YFSETQ. This CDR3 region has 14 residues. Germline trimming cut 4 bases from V and 4 bases from J; bases unmatched to any gene: 5. The CDR3 region has the DNA TGCGCCAGCAGCATACAGGGGGCTGTCTATGGCTACACCTTC. Translated, it gives CASSIQGAVYGYTF.

This clonotype turned up a few times. The chain combines TRBV27 with TRBJ2-7, with D possibly being TRBD2 (6 bases). The CDR3 covers 14 residues. In germline, CDR1 is MNHEY, CDR2 SMNVEV (reference sequence). Trimming pared 2 bases from V and 4 bases from J, leaving 12 bases between. The CDR3 reads CASSLKKEGYEQYF. DNA of the CDR3: TGTGCCAGCAGTTTAAAAAAGGAGGGGTACGAGCAGTACTTC.

The V and J genes are TRBV5-1 and TRBJ2-7, with 9 bases fitting TRBD1. The ends lost 4 bases at V and 3 bases at J; junction bases unmatched: 11. CDR3 length: 16 residues. CDR1 is SGHRS, CDR2 YFSETQ, per germline. The CDR3, as DNA: TGCGCCAGCAGCGTCGGGACAGGGCGGGATTTCTACGAGCAGTACTTC. Protein: CASSVGTGRDFYEQYF.

V is TRBV29-1 and J is TRBJ1-2; TRBD1 matches at 10 bases. V lost 4 bases and J lost 13; bases outside the gene matches: 6. The CDR3 length is 11 residues. Germline V CDR1 and CDR2: SQVTM, ANQGSEA. The CDR3 nucleotides read TGCAGCGTTGGGGGACAGGGGATTAGCACCTTC. This encodes CSVGGQGISTF.

Only a few counts were recorded for this clonotype. The chain links TRBV12-3 or TRBV12-4 to TRBJ1-6, with 7 bases matching TRBD1. The CDR3 length is 14 residues. Trimming at V came to 4 bases and at J to 7 bases, leaving 4 bases not matched to a gene. The CDR3 DNA reads as TGTGCCAGCAGTTCACAGGGGATGAATTCACCCCTCCACTTT. It encodes CASSSQGMNSPLHF.

This clonotype was seen more than once but under ten times. The CDR3, as DNA: TGTGCCAGCAGGATGGGACAGGGGAACACCGGGGAGCTGTTTTTT. It is translated as CASRMGQGNTGELFF. The chain uses TRBV27 and TRBJ2-2; TRBD1 matches 9 bases. The germline V gene has CDR1 MNHEY and CDR2 SMNVEV (reference sequence). Trimming cost V 6 bases and J 1 base; bases outside gene matches: 3. The length of the CDR3 is 15 residues.

This clonotype was counted between two and nine times. The chain has TRBV5-5 and TRBJ1-1; D is uncertain. The germline V and J ends were trimmed by 1 base and 0 bases, with 10 bases remaining between them. The CDR3 consists of 15 residues. Germline CDR1 and CDR2: SGHKS and YYEKEE (reference sequence). CDR3 sequence: CASSLRPVVNTEAFF. The CDR3 region has the DNA TGTGCCAGCAGCTTGCGGCCAGTTGTGAACACTGAAGCTTTCTTT.

V usage is TRBV7-8 and J usage is TRBJ2-6; D uncertain. V was trimmed by 8 bases and J by 5 bases, leaving 7 bases between them. The CDR3 has 12 amino acids. Germline CDR1 reads SGHVS; CDR2 reads FQNEAQ. The CDR3 DNA sequence: TGTGCCAGCTTGGGCTGGGCCAACGTCCTGACTTTC. Translation gives CASLGWANVLTF.

V is TRBV14 and J is TRBJ2-3; D might be TRBD2 (7 bases). Germline V gene data show CDR1 as SGHDN and CDR2 as FVKESK. Trimming cost V 4 bases and J 0 bases, with 14 bases left between them. The CDR3 length is 16 residues. The CDR3 sequence: CASSRRGRGSTDTQYF. DNA for the CDR3: TGTGCCAGCAGCCGACGTGGGAGGGGGAGCACAGATACGCAGTATTTT.

There are a few counts of this clonotype. The chain joins TRBV9 to TRBJ2-1; 7 bases map to TRBD2. The V gene end was trimmed by 0 bases and the J gene end by 0 bases; junction bases not matched to a gene: 6. The CDR3 spans 17 residues. Germline V lookup: CDR1 SGDLS, CDR2 YYNGEE. CDR3 sequence: CASSVVPSGTSYNEQFF. The CDR3 DNA reads as TGTGCCAGCAGCGTAGTTCCGAGCGGGACCTCCTACAATGAGCAGTTCTTC.

This clonotype showed up just a few times. The V call is TRBV6-2 or TRBV6-3, the J call TRBJ1-2, with a weak D call TRBD1 (5 bases). The CDR3 runs to 13 residues. Trimming shortened V by 6 bases and J by 4 bases, and 12 bases separated the two germline ends. Germline assignment: CDR1 MNHEY and CDR2 SVGEGT. The CDR3 is CASSQTAPYGYTF. DNA of the CDR3: TGTGCCAGCAGCCAGACAGCACCCTATGGCTACACCTTC.

V usage is TRBV5-5 and J usage is TRBJ2-7; D possibly corresponds to TRBD2 (6 bases). From germline, CDR1 is SGHKS and CDR2 YYEKEE (reference sequence). This CDR3 has 16 residues. Trimming removed 0 bases from V and 4 bases from J, with 17 bases in between. The CDR3 is CASSLGLAERGYEQYF. CDR3 nucleotide sequence: TGTGCCAGCAGCTTGGGATTAGCGGAGAGAGGATACGAGCAGTACTTC.

The chain recombines TRBV4-3 with TRBJ2-4; 8 positions agree with TRBD2. After removal of 3 bases from V and 7 bases from J, the junction contained 5 bases not matched to a gene. CDR1 LGHNA and CDR2 YSLEER come from the germline V gene. This CDR3 region has 14 residues. The CDR3 nucleotides read TGCGCCAGCAGCCACGGGGGGGCCGAGAACATTCAGTACTTC. It specifies CASSHGGAENIQYF.

The chain combines TRBV5-8 with TRBJ1-1; TRBD1 might be the D (5 bases). Germline V CDR1 and CDR2: SGHTS, YDEGEE. V was trimmed by 0 bases and J by 1 base, leaving 10 bases between them. The CDR3 spans 15 residues. CDR3 loop: CASSLEPGRNTEAFF. CDR3 coding DNA: TGTGCCAGCAGCTTGGAACCGGGACGGAACACTGAAGCTTTCTTT.

This clonotype was detected a few times. This sequence joins TRBV2 and TRBJ2-5, with D perhaps matching TRBD2 (6 bases). Trimming removed 1 base from V and 2 bases from J, with 17 bases in between. The CDR3 loop spans 17 amino acids. The germline V gene has CDR1 SNHLY and CDR2 FYNNEI. Here the CDR3 DNA reads TGTGCCAGCAGTGAAGGAGCGTTCCACGCGGGACAAGAGACCCAGTACTTC. Amino acid sequence: CASSEGAFHAGQETQYF. Using reference TRBV2 and TRBJ2-5 for the parts outside the CDR3, the full variable domain is EPEVTQTPSHQVTQMGQEVILRCVPISNHLYFYWYRQILGQKVEFLVSFYNNEISEKSEIFDDQFSVERPDGSNFTLKIRSTKLEDSAMYFCASSEGAFHAGQETQYFGPGTRLLVL.